What follows describes a single T cell receptor beta chain. What it recognizes is unknown. Sequencing used immunoSEQ multiplex PCR; TCRdb keeps in-frame clones, though not all of them. The data hold about 140,000 clones, with approximately 90% observed a single time. This entry belongs to a study of T cell responses to AZD1222 COVID-19 vaccine. CDR1 and CDR2 (germline): LGHDT, YNNKEL (reference sequence). There are 17 residues in the CDR3. V lost 0 bases and J lost 1; bases outside the gene matches: 7. Study-level findings and limits: The sample set comprised mostly white British donors with more females, and clonal diversity was possibly underestimated. CD4 TCRs covered the whole spike, strongest at regions 160-218 and 743-854. In all cases, repertoires were sampled only after the peak T cell response. Just a handful of AZD1222 recipients tested seropositive at baseline.

This clonotype was obtained from an adult in good health. The V gene is TRBV3-1 (or the pseudogene TRBV3-2), the J gene TRBJ1-2; 8 nucleotides line up with TRBD1. The material was peripheral blood, obtained on day 0 of AZD1222 vaccination. The CDR3 sequence is CASSQDRGRSINYGYTF. The CDR3 DNA follows: TGTGCCAGCAGCCAAGACAGGGGGCGGTCTATTAACTATGGCTACACCTTC.